Detailed here is one TCR beta chain. The CDR3 loop spans 15 amino acids. Per the germline V gene, CDR1 is SEHNR and CDR2 is FQNEAQ (reference sequence). The ends lost 2 bases at V and 4 bases at J; junction bases unmatched: 3. This sample stems from a study of blood T cell repertoires in COVID-19. Across the study: Nucleic acid was either cDNA or gDNA, and it came from T cells, B-cell-depleted T cells, or PBMCs.

The assay was immunoSEQ multiplex PCR, and TCRdb's table has in-frame clones only and misses some. The profile shows under 250,000 clones, around 81% of them singletons. This sequence joins TRBV7-9 and TRBJ2-1; TRBD2 matches 9 bases. The receptor's source is a woman in her forties or fifties with acute COVID-19. Sequenced input: PBMCs or T cells enriched from blood (not recorded which). CDR3: CASSLLAGRYNEQFF. Here the CDR3 DNA reads TGTGCCAGCAGCTTACTAGCGGGGCGGTACAATGAGCAGTTCTTC.